The T cell receptor (beta chain) described here comes from a study of OX40 agonist ivuxolimab in advanced cancers. The method was immunoSEQ multiplex PCR; TCRdb's version includes in-frame clones alone and lacks a portion of them. Seen here are about 64,000 clones, approximately 80% observed once, and the top ten hold more than 1%. Per the germline V gene, CDR1 is SGHAT and CDR2 is FQDESV (reference sequence). There are 15 residues in the CDR3. The ends lost 7 bases at V and 5 bases at J; junction bases unmatched: 12. The chain carries TRBV11-1 and TRBJ2-7, with TRBD1 matching over 9 bases. This TCR derives from an adult with an advanced solid tumor such as melanoma, head and neck, liver or kidney cancer. The input for sequencing was CD4+ or CD8+ T cells sorted from blood, taken in a trial of the OX40 agonist ivuxolimab. The DNA for the CDR3 is TGTGCCAGCACCCGAGGAGGGACAGGGCTCAACGAGCAGTACTTC. Translated: CASTRGGTGLNEQYF.